This entry concerns a single TCR beta chain. The data originate from a study of T cells in Graves' hyperthyroidism and ophthalmopathy. Isolation of PBMCs was performed on about 10 ml fresh peripheral blood. Germline CDR1 reads SGHAT; CDR2 reads FQNNGV. V was shortened by 4 bases and J by 4 bases, with 14 bases between the two germline ends. CDR3 length: 16 amino acids. Using RNA transcripts as the source, TCR beta CDR3 regions were amplified. The TCR CDR3 was amplified in a first-round RT-PCR using the HTBI primer set. Using its own MiXCR run on the multiplex PCR reads, TCRdb lists one record per CDR3 protein. The data show around 690,000 distinct CDR3 sequences, with 17% seen just once and 15% held by the top ten.

The V gene is TRBV11-2, the J gene TRBJ1-6; D is unresolved. The material sequenced was blood. The receptor's source is a man aged 45-60 years with Graves' hyperthyroidism. The CDR3 protein is CASSSDPAPYNSPLHF. The CDR3 coding sequence is TGTGCCAGCAGCTCAGACCCAGCCCCTTATAATTCACCCCTCCACTTT.